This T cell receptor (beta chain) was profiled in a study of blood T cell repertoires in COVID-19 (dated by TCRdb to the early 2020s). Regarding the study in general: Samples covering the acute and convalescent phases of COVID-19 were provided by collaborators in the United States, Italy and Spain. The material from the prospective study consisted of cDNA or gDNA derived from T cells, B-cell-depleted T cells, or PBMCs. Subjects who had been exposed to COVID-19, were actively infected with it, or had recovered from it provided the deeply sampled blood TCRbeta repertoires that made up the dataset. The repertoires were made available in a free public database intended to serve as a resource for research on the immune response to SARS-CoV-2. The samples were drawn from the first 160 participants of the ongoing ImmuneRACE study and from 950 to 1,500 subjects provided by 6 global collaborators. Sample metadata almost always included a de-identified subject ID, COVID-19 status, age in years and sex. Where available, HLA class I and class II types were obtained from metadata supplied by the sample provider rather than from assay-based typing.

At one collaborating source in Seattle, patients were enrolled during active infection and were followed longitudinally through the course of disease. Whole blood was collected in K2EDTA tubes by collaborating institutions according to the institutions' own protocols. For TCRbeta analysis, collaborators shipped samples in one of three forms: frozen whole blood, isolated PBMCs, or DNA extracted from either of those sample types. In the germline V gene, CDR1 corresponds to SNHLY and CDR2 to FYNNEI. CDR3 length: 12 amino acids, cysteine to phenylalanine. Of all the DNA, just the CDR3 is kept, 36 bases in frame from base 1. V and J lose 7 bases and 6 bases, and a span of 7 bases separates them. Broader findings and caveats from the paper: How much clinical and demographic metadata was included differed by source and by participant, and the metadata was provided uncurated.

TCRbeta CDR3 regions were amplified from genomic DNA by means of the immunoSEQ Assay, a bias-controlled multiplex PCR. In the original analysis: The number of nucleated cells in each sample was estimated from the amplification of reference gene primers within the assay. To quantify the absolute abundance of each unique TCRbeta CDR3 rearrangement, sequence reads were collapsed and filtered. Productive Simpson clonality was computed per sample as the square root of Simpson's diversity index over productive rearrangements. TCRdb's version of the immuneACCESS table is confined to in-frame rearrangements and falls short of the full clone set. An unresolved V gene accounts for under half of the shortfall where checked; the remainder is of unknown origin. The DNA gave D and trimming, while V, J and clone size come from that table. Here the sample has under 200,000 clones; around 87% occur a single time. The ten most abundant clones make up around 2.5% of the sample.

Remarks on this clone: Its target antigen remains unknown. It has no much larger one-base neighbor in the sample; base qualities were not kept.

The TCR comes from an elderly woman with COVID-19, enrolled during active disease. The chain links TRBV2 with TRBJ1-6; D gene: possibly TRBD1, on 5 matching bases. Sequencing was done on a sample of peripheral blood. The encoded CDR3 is CASKQGNSPLHF. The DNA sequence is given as TGTGCCAGCAAGCAGGGTAATTCACCCCTCCACTTT.